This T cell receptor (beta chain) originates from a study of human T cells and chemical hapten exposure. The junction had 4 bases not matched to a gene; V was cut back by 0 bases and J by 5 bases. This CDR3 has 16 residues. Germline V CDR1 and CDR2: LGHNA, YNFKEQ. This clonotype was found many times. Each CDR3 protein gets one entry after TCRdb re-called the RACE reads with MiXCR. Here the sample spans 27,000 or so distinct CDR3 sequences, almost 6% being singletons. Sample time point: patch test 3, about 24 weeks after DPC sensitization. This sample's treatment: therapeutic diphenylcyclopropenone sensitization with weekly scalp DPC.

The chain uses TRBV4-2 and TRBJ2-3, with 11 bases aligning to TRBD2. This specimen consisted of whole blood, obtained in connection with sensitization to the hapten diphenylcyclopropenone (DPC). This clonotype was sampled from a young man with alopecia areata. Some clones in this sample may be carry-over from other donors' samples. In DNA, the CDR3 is TGTGCCAGCAGCCAAGAACTAGCGGGAGCGCTAGATACGCAGTATTTT. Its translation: CASSQELAGALDTQYF.